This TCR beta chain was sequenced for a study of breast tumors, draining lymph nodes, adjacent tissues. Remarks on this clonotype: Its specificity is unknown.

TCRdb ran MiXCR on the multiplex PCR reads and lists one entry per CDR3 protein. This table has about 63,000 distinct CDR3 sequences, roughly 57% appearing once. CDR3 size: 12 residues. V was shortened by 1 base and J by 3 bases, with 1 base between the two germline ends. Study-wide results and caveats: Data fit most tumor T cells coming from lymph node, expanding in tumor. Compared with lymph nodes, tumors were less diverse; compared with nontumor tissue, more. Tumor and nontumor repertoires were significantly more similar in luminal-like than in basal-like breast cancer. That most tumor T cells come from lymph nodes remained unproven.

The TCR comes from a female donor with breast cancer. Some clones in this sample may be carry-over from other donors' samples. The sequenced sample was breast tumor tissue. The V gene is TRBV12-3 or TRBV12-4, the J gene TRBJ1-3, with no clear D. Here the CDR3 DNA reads TGTGCCAGCAGTTTAGTTGGAAACACCATATATTTT. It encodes CASSLVGNTIYF.